The 22 T cell receptor beta chains reported below all come from one sample, sequenced in a study of blood T cell repertoires in COVID-19. Using immunoSEQ multiplex PCR, the repertoire was profiled, and TCRdb retains in-frame clones only, with some absent. The sample lists approximately 140,000 clones, 79% seen once, with approximately 3.6% in the top ten. Sequencing used peripheral blood. The receptors stem from a man aged 60 to 69 with acute or convalescent COVID-19.

This clone was seen at least ten times. The chain carries TRBV21-1 and TRBJ1-5. TRBV21-1 is a documented pseudogene. The CDR3 runs 16 residues. CDR3 DNA sequence: TGTGCCAGCAGGCCCCGTCGAGGAGATAGCAATCAGCCCCAGCATTTT. Amino acid sequence: CASRPRRGDSNQPQHF.

This chain connects TRBV10-3 to TRBJ1-6, with D uncertain. CDR3 length equals 13 residues. The V end lost 5 bases, the J end lost 6 bases, and 8 bases lay between the germline ends. CDR1 and CDR2 (germline): ENHRY, SYGVKD. Here the CDR3 reads CAISPGSNSPLHF. CDR3 sequence (DNA): TGTGCCATCAGTCCGGGATCTAATTCACCCCTCCACTTT.

The chain couples TRBV6-6 to TRBJ1-6, with 9 bases fitting TRBD1. The CDR3 covers 14 residues. V shed 5 bases, J shed 9 bases, and the junction held 5 bases outside the gene matches. Germline V gene data show CDR1 as MNHNY and CDR2 as SVGAGI (reference sequence). CDR3 sequence reads: CASSPQGAVSPLHF. The DNA for the CDR3 is TGTGCCAGCAGTCCACAGGGGGCGGTTTCACCCCTCCACTTT.

In nucleotides, the CDR3 is TGTGCCAGCTCACCGACTCTCAGCTCCTACGAGCAGTACTTC. It translates to CASSPTLSSYEQYF. The chain uses TRBV18 and TRBJ2-7; D ambiguous. Trimming removed 3 bases from V and 0 bases from J, with 9 bases in between. The CDR3 length is 14 residues. Germline CDR1 and CDR2: KGHSH and LQKENI.

This clone was counted ten times or more. For the CDR3, the DNA is TGTGCCAGCAGCCTCGCCGGGACACTTAACACCGGGGAGCTGTTTTTT. This sequence encodes CASSLAGTLNTGELFF. This chain joins TRBV11-2 and TRBJ2-2, with D perhaps matching TRBD1 (6 bases). With 5 bases removed from V and 2 bases from J, the gap between germline ends came to 15 bases. Germline CDR1 reads SGHAT; CDR2 reads FQNNGV. The CDR3 spans 16 residues. Combining the CDR3 with reference TRBV11-2 and TRBJ2-2 gives the whole variable domain EAGVAQSPRYKIIEKRQSVAFWCNPISGHATLYWYQQILGQGPKLLIQFQNNGVVDDSQLPKDRFSAERLKGVDSTLKIQPAKLEDSAVYLCASSLAGTLNTGELFFGEGSRLTVL.

CDR3 region: CASRSPEGDTEAFF. The DNA of the CDR3 is TGTGCCAGCAGAAGTCCAGAGGGGGATACTGAAGCTTTCTTT. The chain recombines TRBV28 with TRBJ1-1; weak D call: TRBD1 (6 bases). V was cut by 6 bases and J by 5 bases, with 16 bases left in between. The CDR3 covers 14 residues. The germline gives CDR1 MDHEN, CDR2 SYDVKM.

This clone has just a few counts. The chain links TRBV10-3 to TRBJ2-2, with TRBD2 as a possible D gene (7 bases). This CDR3 contains 17 residues. V was clipped by 3 bases and J by 1 base, with 15 bases between them. Germline CDR1 reads ENHRY; CDR2 reads SYGVKD. This CDR3 is CAISDYEGGQNTGELFF. The DNA of the CDR3 is TGTGCCATCAGTGACTATGAGGGGGGGCAGAACACCGGGGAGCTGTTTTTT.

This chain uses TRBV9 with TRBJ2-7; TRBD1 aligns across 7 bases. The junction had 15 bases not matched to a gene; V was cut back by 2 bases and J by 4 bases. CDR3 length: 17 residues. Per germline, CDR1 SGDLS and CDR2 YYNGEE. The CDR3 protein is CASSVGEGRGRGYEQYF. CDR3 DNA: TGTGCCAGCAGCGTCGGTGAAGGAAGGGGGCGCGGGTACGAGCAGTACTTC. Based on the CDR3 plus reference TRBV9 and TRBJ2-7, the full variable domain is DSGVTQTPKHLITATGQRVTLRCSPRSGDLSVYWYQQSLDQGLQFLIQYYNGEERAKGNILERFSAQQFPDLHSELNLSSLELGDSALYFCASSVGEGRGRGYEQYFGPGTRLTVT.

V gene TRBV5-5 combines with J gene TRBJ2-2, with 9 bases matching TRBD1. With V trimmed by 0 bases and J by 2 bases, 2 bases remained unmatched. Per the germline V gene, CDR1 is SGHKS and CDR2 is YYEKEE (reference sequence). This CDR3 spans 16 amino acids. The CDR3 DNA follows: TGTGCCAGCAGCTTGGCGGGACAGGGTAACACCGGGGAGCTGTTTTTT. Protein sequence: CASSLAGQGNTGELFF.

This clone has just a few counts. This rearrangement joins TRBV2 to TRBJ1-5, with 9 bases aligning to TRBD1. Per germline, CDR1 SNHLY and CDR2 FYNNEI. This CDR3 has 15 amino acids. V gave up 3 bases and J gave up 11 bases; unmatched junction bases: 11. This chain's CDR3 is CASSEGQGSAIAQHF. Here the CDR3 DNA reads TGTGCCAGCAGTGAGGGACAGGGCTCCGCTATAGCCCAGCATTTT.

The V call is TRBV2, the J call TRBJ1-1, with 8 bases fitting TRBD1. This CDR3 has 14 residues. Germline CDR1 and CDR2: SNHLY and FYNNEI. After removal of 4 bases from V and 5 bases from J, the junction contained 6 bases not matched to a gene. CDR3 loop: CASSAGGAGTEAFF. CDR3 nucleotide sequence: TGTGCCAGCAGTGCAGGGGGCGCGGGGACTGAAGCTTTCTTT.

Written as DNA, the CDR3 is TGTGCCAGCAGCTATACCACAGGGCCCGGGGAGCTGTTTTTT. Amino acid sequence: CASSYTTGPGELFF. The chain recombines TRBV3-1 (or the pseudogene TRBV3-2) with TRBJ2-2; perhaps TRBD1 as D (6 bases). The V gene lost 5 bases and the J gene lost 6 bases, with 13 bases spanning the gap. This CDR3 is 14 amino acids long. Germline V gene lookup returns CDR1 LGHDT and CDR2 YNNKEL (reference sequence).

In its sample, this clone was seen many times. Other DNA sequences within the sample encode an identical CDR3. This rearrangement joins TRBV29-1 to TRBJ2-7; 11 nucleotides agree with TRBD2. The CDR3 spans 13 residues. Germline trimming cut 6 bases from V and 1 base from J; bases unmatched to any gene: 2. Germline-derived CDR1 and CDR2 are SQVTM and ANQGSEA. CDR3 sequence: CSVGLAGSYEQYF. CDR3 sequence (DNA): TGCAGCGTCGGACTAGCGGGTTCCTACGAGCAGTACTTC.

The chain combines TRBV28 with TRBJ1-5; D might be TRBD1 (5 bases). This CDR3 contains 14 residues. V was cut by 8 bases and J by 0 bases, with 11 bases left in between. Germline V lookup: CDR1 MDHEN, CDR2 SYDVKM. CDR3 bases: TGTGCCAGCCGAGCCGGACATAGCAATCAGCCCCAGCATTTT. This codes for CASRAGHSNQPQHF.

The V gene is TRBV28, the J gene TRBJ2-1; a weak D match, TRBD2 (6 bases). Germline assignment: CDR1 MDHEN and CDR2 SYDVKM. The CDR3 contains 14 residues. V was trimmed by 5 bases and J by 3 bases, leaving 11 bases between them. The DNA for the CDR3 is TGTGCCAGCAGTGGGCCGACTAGCTACAATGAGCAGTTCTTC. It codes for CASSGPTSYNEQFF. Supplemented by reference TRBV28 and TRBJ2-1, the full variable domain reads DVKVTQSSRYLVKRTGEKVFLECVQDMDHENMFWYRQDPGLGLRLIYFSYDVKMKEKGDIPEGYSVSREKKERFSLILESASTNQTSMYLCASSGPTSYNEQFFGPGTRLTVL.

The CDR3 sequence is CASRRMEILMYEQFF. In nucleotides, the CDR3 is TGTGCCAGCCGAAGGATGGAGATATTAATGTATGAGCAGTTCTTC. The chain has TRBV6-5 and TRBJ2-1; D not resolved. Per the germline V gene, CDR1 is MNHEY and CDR2 is SVGAGI. This CDR3 has 15 residues. Trimming cost V 8 bases and J 8 bases, with 22 bases left between them.

The chain combines TRBV7-2 with TRBJ2-5, with TRBD1 matching 7 bases. The V and J ends lost 4 bases and 4 bases, in that order; junction bases with no gene match: 3. CDR3 length: 13 residues. Germline CDR1 SGHTA, CDR2 FQGNSA. The CDR3 region is CASSSGGLETQYF. Written as DNA, the CDR3 is TGTGCCAGCAGCTCAGGGGGTTTAGAGACCCAGTACTTC. Full variable domain (remainder filled in from reference TRBV7-2 and TRBJ2-5): GAGVSQSPSNKVTEKGKDVELRCDPISGHTALYWYRQSLGQGLEFLIYFQGNSAPDKSGLPSDRFSAERTGGSVSTLTIQRTQQEDSAVYLCASSSGGLETQYFGPGTRLLVL.

The chain is built from TRBV5-1 and TRBJ1-1; D is unresolved. Deletions cut 6 bases from V and 1 base from J, with 13 bases between. Looked up from germline, CDR1 is SGHRS and CDR2 is YFSETQ. This CDR3 has 14 amino acids. CDR3 sequence: CASTYVGANTEAFF. The CDR3 coding sequence is TGCGCCAGCACTTACGTGGGAGCGAACACTGAAGCTTTCTTT. The full variable domain, completed using reference TRBV5-1 and TRBJ1-1, is KAGVTQTPRYLIKTRGQQVTLSCSPISGHRSVSWYQQTPGQGLQFLFEYFSETQRNKGNFPGRFSGRQFSNSRSEMNVSTLELGDSALYLCASTYVGANTEAFFGQGTRLTVV.

The chain links TRBV12-3 or TRBV12-4 to TRBJ2-3; tentatively, D is TRBD1 (5 bases). Between the trimmed V and J ends, which lost 5 bases and 11 bases, there was a span of 11 bases. CDR3 size: 11 residues. Here the CDR3 DNA reads TGTGCCAGCAGTCAGGGTTTGGAGCAGTATTTT. It encodes CASSQGLEQYF.

This clone was found a few times. The J gene is TRBJ2-7, the V gene TRBV7-2, with D possibly matching TRBD1 (5 bases). The CDR3 is 14 residues long. V lost 3 bases and J 3 bases, leaving 12 bases between the germline ends. Germline-derived CDR1 and CDR2 are SGHTA and FQGNSA. CDR3 loop: CASSFSQGGYEQYF. The CDR3 bases are TGTGCCAGCAGCTTCTCCCAGGGCGGCTACGAGCAGTACTTC.

This chain connects TRBV19 to TRBJ2-1, with 9 bases fitting TRBD1. Germline values: CDR1 LNHDA, CDR2 SQIVND (reference sequence). The V segment lost 8 bases and the J segment 5 bases; nucleotides outside the gene matches: 7. CDR3 size: 14 residues. CDR3 in amino acids: CASPGTGFHNEQFF. The CDR3 DNA is TGTGCCAGTCCCGGGACAGGGTTCCACAATGAGCAGTTCTTC.

The chain couples TRBV7-8 to TRBJ2-1, with 8 nucleotides matching TRBD2. The V gene end was trimmed by 5 bases and the J gene end by 4 bases; junction bases not matched to a gene: 7. The CDR3 covers 15 residues. The germline V gene has CDR1 SGHVS and CDR2 FQNEAQ. CDR3 nucleotide sequence: TGTGCCAGCAGCCTTCGACTAGCGCTGTACAATGAGCAGTTCTTC. Its protein product is CASSLRLALYNEQFF.